These 16 T cell receptor gamma chains were all obtained from the same sample, sequenced in a study of γδ T cells in repeated Plasmodium falciparum infection. Bulk repertoires came from Vgamma9/Vdelta2+ or Vdelta2-negative gammadelta T cells flow-sorted from PBMC. TCRdb ran CATT on the multiplex PCR reads. The data show 28,000 or so gamma-chain clones, 1.4% seen once. Sequencing was performed on gamma-delta T cells from blood. The source of these receptors is a pool of human donors (malaria-infected and uninfected, not separated).

Concerning this clone: With a far larger clone one base away, a read error is the likely cause. Other DNA sequences from this sample encode an identical CDR3 as well. The chain carries TRGV9 and TRGJ1 or TRGJ2. TCRdb offers no J gene call, so here the DNA was matched to germline to obtain one. The CDR3 is 14 residues long. J lost 9 bases, V lost 1 base, and 12 bases had no gene match. Germline V gene lookup returns CDR1 GITISATS and CDR2 ISYDGTV (reference sequence). As DNA, the CDR3 is TGTGCCTTGTGGGAGGTACAGAGGGGGCCTAAGAAACTCTTT. Translated, it gives CALWEVQRGPKKLF.

This clone appeared many times. This DNA translates differently at residue 14 from the TCRdb protein, which is that of a much larger clone; a read error is likely, and the protein shown is the DNA's own translation. Other DNA sequences in this sample translate to the same CDR3. This chain links TRGV9 with TRGJP. Germline matching of the DNA provided the J gene here, since TCRdb leaves it blank. The CDR3 runs 17 residues. Germline-derived CDR1 and CDR2 are GITISATS and ISYDGTV (reference sequence). The CDR3 sequence is CALWEVQLELGKKTKVF. The CDR3 region has the DNA TGTGCCTTGTGGGAGGTTCAGTTGGAGTTGGGCAAAAAAACCAAGGTATTT.

This clone was counted ten times or more. The protein TCRdb gives is from a much larger clone and does not agree with this DNA's translation at residue 5, likely a read error; the protein shown here comes from the DNA. V is TRGV3 and J is TRGJ1 or TRGJ2. As TCRdb names no J gene, one was assigned here on the basis of a DNA match to germline. The CDR3 length is 13 residues. CDR1 and CDR2 (germline): VTNTFY, YDVSTARD (reference sequence). CDR3 in DNA: TGTGCCACCTGGGGCAGGCAGAATTATAAGAAACTCTTT. Translation gives CATWGRQNYKKLF.

The sample holds many counts of this clone. The protein given by TCRdb reflects a much larger clone and differs at residue 6 from this DNA's translation, likely from a read error; the protein shown is the DNA's translation. The rearrangement uses TRGV9 and TRGJ1 or TRGJ2. TCRdb records no J gene; here it was assigned by comparing the DNA to germline. Germline V CDR1 and CDR2: GITISATS, ISYDGTV (reference sequence). The J segment lost 9 bases and the V segment lost 3 bases, leaving 5 bases of the junction unmatched. This CDR3 has 11 amino acids. CDR3 protein: CALWELLKKLF. Written as DNA, the CDR3 is TGTGCCTTGTGGGAGCTTCTTAAGAAACTCTTT.

This clone has just a few counts. Only one base separates this from a far larger clonotype, so it likely reflects a read error. The limits of the CDR3 on the DNA are not certain, so only TCRdb's listed CDR3 is given. The CDR3: CATWDIIIRNSLAVEQNLLSQVSIGRIQHF. The V gene reported is TRGV3; the J gene is uncalled. The CDR3 spans 30 amino acids, including both terminal residues. From germline, CDR1 is VTNTFY and CDR2 YDVSTARD (reference sequence).

This clone was seen more than once but under ten times. A far more abundant clone sits one base away, making this likely a read error. The gene calls are TRGV2 and TRGJP2. The J gene, missing from TCRdb, was assigned here through DNA to germline matching. The CDR3 is made up of 17 amino acids. Looked up from germline, CDR1 is EGSNGY and CDR2 is YDSYNSKV. In DNA, the CDR3 is TGTGCAACCTGGGACGGGCTGAGGCTACGTAGTGATTGGATCAAGACGTTT. It encodes CATWDGLRLRSDWIKTF.

Comment on this clone: TCRdb assigns this DNA the protein of a much larger clone, which departs from its translation at residue 9; this likely reflects a read error, and the protein shown comes from translating the DNA. Other DNA sequences in this sample translate to the same CDR3. The rearrangement joins TRGV2 to TRGJ1 or TRGJ2. No J segment appears in TCRdb, so it was assigned here by matching the sequence to germline. V was pared by 0 bases and J by 11 bases, with 13 bases of the junction left unmatched. The CDR3 totals 14 residues. From germline, CDR1 is EGSNGY and CDR2 YDSYNSKV. CDR3 in amino acids: CATWDGPQQREKLF. The CDR3 DNA reads as TGTGCCACCTGGGACGGGCCTCAACAACGGGAGAAACTCTTT.

With regard to this clone: The TCRdb protein comes from a much larger clone and disagrees with this DNA's translation at residue 10, likely due to a read error; the protein given here is derived from the DNA. A V gene of TRGV9 was called, but no J gene was assigned. The CDR3 spans 12 residues. CDR1 is GITISATS, CDR2 ISYDGTV, per germline (reference sequence). The CDR3 DNA is TGTGCCTTGTGGGAGGCGAGTGAGAAGAGACTCTTT. It codes for CALWEASEKRLF.

About this clone: The protein given by TCRdb reflects a much larger clone and differs at residue 16 from this DNA's translation, likely from a read error; the protein shown is the DNA's translation. Called V gene: TRGV9; the J gene was not called. This CDR3 spans 18 amino acids. Germline-derived CDR1 and CDR2 are GITISATS and ISYDGTV (reference sequence). The CDR3 DNA follows: TGTGCCTTGTGGGAGGTGGGTTCAGCGGGGTTGGGCAAAAAAATCAGGGTATTT. Translation gives CALWEVGSAGLGKKIRVF.

Turning to this clone: The protein that TCRdb holds for this DNA derives from a much larger clone and differs from the translated DNA at residue 11, which likely indicates a read error; the protein shown here is translated from the DNA. The V gene reported is TRGV4; the J gene is uncalled. Per germline, CDR1 EGSTGY and CDR2 YDSYTSSV. The CDR3 spans 13 residues. The CDR3 nucleotides are TGTGCCACCTGGGATCCTTACTGCGGACAGGAACTCTTT. This encodes CATWDPYCGQELF.

This clone was seen at least ten times. The likely explanation is a read error, given a far larger clone one base away. This chain connects TRGV9 to TRGJ1 or TRGJ2. No J gene was available from TCRdb, and it was assigned here by a germline match of the DNA. Germline-derived CDR1 and CDR2 are GITISATS and ISYDGTV (reference sequence). The CDR3 runs to 11 residues. CDR3: CALWGYYKKLF. The CDR3 nucleotides are TGTGCCCTGTGGGGGTATTATAAGAAACTCTTT.

In this sample, this clone turned up a few times. TCRdb's protein for this DNA is that of a much larger clone and differs from the translation at residue 3, likely a read error; the protein shown is the DNA translation. The chain is built from TRGV4 and TRGJ1 or TRGJ2. Here the J gene came from matching the DNA to germline, since TCRdb omits it. The CDR3 is 13 residues long. Germline V gene lookup returns CDR1 EGSTGY and CDR2 YDSYTSSV. Here the CDR3 DNA reads TGTGCCGCCTGGGATGGGCCCCGCTATAAGAAACTCTTT. Protein: CAAWDGPRYKKLF.

On this clone: The protein held in TCRdb is that of a much larger clone and does not match this DNA's translation at residues 4 and 11, likely because of a read error; the protein shown is translated from the DNA. As DNA, the CDR3 is TGTGCCACCAGGGACTCTCTAAATTATAAGGAACTCTTT. It yields the protein CATRDSLNYKELF. This rearrangement joins TRGV4 to TRGJ1 or TRGJ2. The CDR3 loop spans 13 amino acids. Germline-derived CDR1 and CDR2 are EGSTGY and YDSYTSSV.

This clone showed up just a few times. TCRdb has a much larger clone's protein, which differs at residues 6 and 9 from the translation of this DNA, likely because of a read error; what is shown is the protein translated from the DNA. The same CDR3 arises from other DNA sequences in this sample as well. The chain uses TRGV3 and TRGJ1 or TRGJ2. The J gene was not available in TCRdb and was assigned here by matching the DNA to germline segments. The CDR3 spans 12 residues. Per the germline V gene, CDR1 is VTNTFY and CDR2 is YDVSTARD (reference sequence). CDR3 nucleotides: TGTGCCACCTGGGACCTCTATTATAGGAAACTCTTT. It is translated as CATWDLYYRKLF.

In its sample, this clone was seen a few times. A far larger clone is one base from this, pointing to a likely read error. Different DNA sequences within this sample yield the same CDR3. The chain recombines TRGV4 with TRGJ1 or TRGJ2. The CDR3 extends over 13 amino acids. Germline values: CDR1 EGSTGY, CDR2 YDSYTSSV. The V gene end was trimmed by 3 bases and the J gene end by 10 bases; junction bases not matched to a gene: 12. The DNA of the CDR3 is TGTGCCACCTGGGATAACCCTATCTACAAGAAACTCTTT. This encodes CATWDNPIYKKLF.

This clone has at least ten counts. A far larger clone differs by one base, so this is likely a read error. At the DNA level, this CDR3 is encoded by other sequences in the same sample as well. The chain has TRGV4 and TRGJ1 or TRGJ2. This CDR3 has 13 amino acids. V dropped 0 bases and J dropped 6; count of bases not matched to a gene: 5. Germline V gene data show CDR1 as EGSTGY and CDR2 as YDSYTSSV. The CDR3 DNA follows: TGTGCCACCTGGGATGGGCCCCCTTATAAGAAACTCTTT. Its translation is CATWDGPPYKKLF.